Included here is one T cell receptor (beta chain) sequence, with context. Method: immunoSEQ multiplex PCR; TCRdb's copy keeps in-frame clones and lacks some. The sample carries some 350,000 clones, 75% to 90% recorded once. The V end was cut by 0 bases, the J end by 0 bases, with 10 bases between. CDR3 length: 15 amino acids. Germline-derived CDR1 and CDR2 are SGHNT and YYREEE (reference sequence). Living in about two dozen US areas, the participants were between about 18 and 100 years of age. All recovered Cohort 3 donors got two negative PCRs, got clearance, or saw symptom resolution. These data are taken from a study of blood T cell repertoires in COVID-19. Study-level background: Samples of COVID-19 (acute and convalescent) were obtained from the United States, Italy and Spain. In each case, the material was cDNA or gDNA derived from T cells, B-cell-depleted T cells, or PBMCs.

This rearrangement joins TRBV5-4 to TRBJ2-7, with D possibly matching TRBD2 (6 bases). The receptor was derived from a man aged 30-40 years who had recovered from COVID-19. The sample consisted of PBMCs or T cells enriched from blood (not recorded which). Written as DNA, the CDR3 is TGTGCCAGCAGCTTGGGCGGGATCACCTCCTACGAGCAGTACTTC. Amino acid sequence: CASSLGGITSYEQYF. Full variable domain (outside the CDR3, taken from reference TRBV5-4 and TRBJ2-7): ETGVTQSPTHLIKTRGQQVTLRCSSQSGHNTVSWYQQALGQGPQFIFQYYREEENGRGNFPPRFSGLQFPNYSSELNVNALELDDSALYLCASSLGGITSYEQYFGPGTRLTVT.